These 26 T cell receptor beta chains were sequenced from one sample in a study of control samples from healthy donors and cancer patients. Assay used: immunoSEQ multiplex PCR; TCRdb lists only in-frame clones, some missing. The sample lists 200,000 or so clones; 85% to 95% were seen once. Material for sequencing was blood. All receptors derive from a man aged 45 to 65 in good health.

This chain joins TRBV5-8 and TRBJ1-1; the D gene is possibly TRBD1 (5 bases). V dropped 0 bases and J dropped 5 bases, with 11 bases sitting between them. The CDR3 runs to 14 residues. CDR1 and CDR2 from the germline V gene are SGHTS and YDEGEE. CDR3 nucleotide sequence: TGTGCCAGCAGCTTGGTTCGGGGGGGAACTGAAGCTTTCTTT. This codes for CASSLVRGGTEAFF.

The rearrangement joins TRBV28 to TRBJ1-3, with D unclear. The germline CDR1 and CDR2 sequences are MDHEN and SYDVKM. This CDR3 spans 14 amino acids. Trimming cost V 7 bases and J 2 bases, with 12 bases left between them. The CDR3: CASKPGTPGNTIYF. The CDR3 DNA follows: TGTGCCAGCAAGCCTGGTACTCCTGGAAACACCATATATTTT.

The J gene is TRBJ1-1, the V gene TRBV6-2 or TRBV6-3; tentatively, D is TRBD1 (5 bases). Germline V gene data show CDR1 as MNHEY and CDR2 as SVGEGT. V was clipped by 6 bases and J by 10 bases, with 18 bases between them. The CDR3 length is 13 residues. The CDR3 coding sequence is TGTGCCAGCAGCCCGCAGGGCTTCAGTGGAGCTTTCTTT. This gives the protein CASSPQGFSGAFF.

The J gene is TRBJ2-2, the V gene TRBV4-2; 8 positions agree with TRBD2. This CDR3 is 13 amino acids long. V trimming: 7 bases; J trimming: 5 bases; junction bases outside the gene matches: 3. Germline V gene data show CDR1 as LGHNA and CDR2 as YNFKEQ. For the CDR3, the DNA is TGTGCCAGCAACGGGAGGGGAACCGGGGAGCTGTTTTTT. Its translation is CASNGRGTGELFF.

V and J are TRBV5-1 and TRBJ2-5; 8 bases map to TRBD1. The CDR3 is 14 residues long. In germline, CDR1 is SGHRS, CDR2 YFSETQ. V was pared by 4 bases and J by 4 bases, with 6 bases of the junction left unmatched. In DNA, the CDR3 is TGCGCCAGCAGCGACACAGGGGGAGGAGAGACCCAGTACTTC. Translating gives CASSDTGGGETQYF. Full variable domain (missing parts from reference TRBV5-1 and TRBJ2-5): KAGVTQTPRYLIKTRGQQVTLSCSPISGHRSVSWYQQTPGQGLQFLFEYFSETQRNKGNFPGRFSGRQFSNSRSEMNVSTLELGDSALYLCASSDTGGGETQYFGPGTRLLVL.

J is TRBJ2-3 and V is TRBV5-1, with D possibly TRBD1 on 5 matching bases. CDR1 and CDR2 (germline): SGHRS, YFSETQ. V was cut by 1 base and J by 4 bases, with 10 bases left in between. This CDR3 has 14 amino acids. In DNA form, the CDR3 reads TGCGCCAGCAGCTTGTTACAGGCCCCAGATACGCAGTATTTT. Residues: CASSLLQAPDTQYF. The full variable domain, with the rest looked up from reference TRBV5-1 and TRBJ2-3, is KAGVTQTPRYLIKTRGQQVTLSCSPISGHRSVSWYQQTPGQGLQFLFEYFSETQRNKGNFPGRFSGRQFSNSRSEMNVSTLELGDSALYLCASSLLQAPDTQYFGPGTRLTVL.

This chain links TRBV5-1 with TRBJ2-7, with 7 nucleotides matching TRBD1. The germline gives CDR1 SGHRS, CDR2 YFSETQ. This CDR3 spans 16 amino acids. V lost 4 bases and J lost 2; bases outside the gene matches: 12. This CDR3 is CASSPSLGTAAYEQYV. CDR3 coding DNA: TGCGCCAGCAGCCCTTCTCTCGGGACAGCAGCCTACGAGCAGTACGTC.

The V and J genes are TRBV4-2 and TRBJ2-1; possible D gene TRBD2, 5 bases. The CDR3 is 14 amino acids. Germline V gene sequence: CDR1 LGHNA, CDR2 YNFKEQ. The V end lost 3 bases, the J end lost 7 bases, and 13 bases lay between the germline ends. CDR3 in amino acids: CASSQVLATNEQFF. The CDR3 DNA reads as TGTGCCAGCAGCCAGGTCCTAGCTACGAATGAGCAGTTCTTC.

In DNA, the CDR3 is TGTGCCAGCAGCCCCCTGGATAGCTACGAGCAGTACTTC. Translated, it gives CASSPLDSYEQYF. The chain uses TRBV2 and TRBJ2-7; no clear D. CDR1 SNHLY and CDR2 FYNNEI come from the germline V gene. V was cut by 6 bases and J by 3 bases, with 12 bases left in between. This CDR3 comprises 13 residues.

This chain uses TRBV28 with TRBJ1-6; no clear D. The CDR3 sequence is 15 residues long. The V end was cut by 5 bases, the J end by 5 bases, with 13 bases between. From germline, CDR1 is MDHEN and CDR2 SYDVKM. In nucleotides, the CDR3 is TGTGCCAGCAGTGAGGCCCTGGGCGATAATTCACCCCTCCACTTT. It yields the protein CASSEALGDNSPLHF.

The rearrangement uses TRBV7-9 and TRBJ1-2; D uncertain. In germline, CDR1 is SEHNR, CDR2 FQNEAQ (reference sequence). The CDR3 is 12 residues long. The V end was cut by 5 bases, the J end by 2 bases, with 6 bases between. CDR3 loop: CASSQINYGYTF. The CDR3 DNA sequence: TGTGCCAGCAGCCAGATCAACTATGGCTACACCTTC.

Concerning this clone itself: Other DNA sequences in this sample translate to the same CDR3. The chain joins TRBV19 to TRBJ1-5; 8 bases map to TRBD1. This CDR3 contains 15 residues. CDR1 is LNHDA and CDR2 is SQIVND in the germline V gene (reference sequence). V shed 3 bases and J 2 bases; nucleotides not matched to a gene: 3. CDR3 sequence reads: CASSIRGRGNQPQHF. The CDR3 bases are TGTGCCAGTAGTATCAGGGGGCGCGGCAATCAGCCCCAGCATTTT.

The chain has TRBV4-1 and TRBJ2-3, with TRBD1 identical over 9 bases. Germline values: CDR1 MGHRA, CDR2 YSYEKL. The CDR3 sequence is 16 residues long. The ends lost 0 bases at V and 6 bases at J; junction bases unmatched: 7. CDR3 loop: CASSQEGRTGADTQYF. As DNA, the CDR3 is TGCGCCAGCAGCCAAGAAGGAAGGACAGGGGCCGATACGCAGTATTTT.

V usage is TRBV28 and J usage is TRBJ2-1; D unresolved. V was pared by 4 bases and J by 0 bases, with 10 bases between. The CDR3 spans 15 residues. Germline V gives CDR1 MDHEN, CDR2 SYDVKM. The CDR3 coding sequence is TGTGCCAGCAGTTCCCCCCTGAGCTCCTACAATGAGCAGTTCTTC. Translation gives CASSSPLSSYNEQFF. The variable domain in full, with the rest retrieved from reference TRBV28 and TRBJ2-1, is DVKVTQSSRYLVKRTGEKVFLECVQDMDHENMFWYRQDPGLGLRLIYFSYDVKMKEKGDIPEGYSVSREKKERFSLILESASTNQTSMYLCASSSPLSSYNEQFFGPGTRLTVL.

The chain joins TRBV18 to TRBJ1-6, with 10 positions matching TRBD1. V gave up 3 bases and J gave up 8 bases; unmatched junction bases: 4. The CDR3 covers 15 residues. Germline V gene lookup returns CDR1 KGHSH and CDR2 LQKENI. CDR3 region: CASSPLGQGDSPLHF. The CDR3 nucleotides are TGTGCCAGCTCACCTCTCGGACAGGGGGATTCACCCCTCCACTTT.

CDR3 coding DNA: TGTGCCAGCGGCCTAAGCGGGGGGGAGGAGACCCAGTACTTC. Amino acid sequence: CASGLSGGEETQYF. This chain uses TRBV2 with TRBJ2-5, with TRBD2 matching over 10 bases. The J segment lost 5 bases and the V segment lost 8 bases, leaving 8 bases of the junction unmatched. Germline V CDR1 and CDR2: SNHLY, FYNNEI. The CDR3 runs to 14 residues.

The chain recombines TRBV6-6 with TRBJ2-3; 8 bases map to TRBD1. From germline, CDR1 is MNHNY and CDR2 SVGAGI (reference sequence). The CDR3 spans 13 residues. The J segment lost 3 bases and the V segment lost 8 bases, leaving 4 bases of the junction unmatched. The CDR3 DNA follows: TGTGCCAGCGTCGACAGGGGAACAGATACGCAGTATTTT. This translates into CASVDRGTDTQYF.

The chain joins TRBV7-3 to TRBJ2-2, with D possibly being TRBD1 (5 bases). Per germline, CDR1 SGHTA and CDR2 FQGTGA. This CDR3 has 15 amino acids. The germline V and J ends were trimmed by 5 bases and 1 base, with 11 bases remaining between them. In nucleotides, the CDR3 is TGTGCCAGCAGCCTCCTGGGGCAGAACACCGGGGAGCTGTTTTTT. It specifies CASSLLGQNTGELFF.

V is TRBV3-1 (or the pseudogene TRBV3-2) and J is TRBJ2-1; D is undetermined. Trimming took off 0 bases at V and 15 bases at J, with 18 bases between the two ends. The germline V gene encodes CDR1 LGHDT and CDR2 YNNKEL (reference sequence). This CDR3 has 14 residues. In nucleotides, the CDR3 is TGTGCCAGCAGCCAAGATTTTCAGGCCAACCCGGTGTTCTTC. Its protein is CASSQDFQANPVFF.

This clone has just a few counts. V and J are TRBV7-9 and TRBJ2-5; weak D call: TRBD2 (5 bases). CDR1 and CDR2 (germline): SEHNR, FQNEAQ (reference sequence). Between the trimmed V and J ends, which lost 6 bases and 5 bases, there was a span of 19 bases. The CDR3 spans 15 residues. The CDR3 DNA reads TGTGCCAGCAGTACCTTAGTTGAGGGCCAGGAGACCCAGTACTTC. It encodes CASSTLVEGQETQYF.

The chain carries TRBV2 and TRBJ1-1, with D maybe TRBD1 (5 bases). Germline CDR1 SNHLY, CDR2 FYNNEI. The CDR3 extends over 12 amino acids. V was clipped by 6 bases and J by 7 bases, with 12 bases between them. The CDR3, as DNA: TGTGCCAGCAGGGGGGGGTCGGGTGAAGCTTTCTTT. This encodes CASRGGSGEAFF.

This chain connects TRBV28 to TRBJ1-4, with a weak D call TRBD1 (6 bases). V lost 2 bases, J lost 5 bases, and 9 bases lay in between. The CDR3 loop spans 14 amino acids. Germline CDR1 reads MDHEN; CDR2 reads SYDVKM. The CDR3 bases are TGTGCCAGCAGTTTACGGGGGCTGAATGAAAAACTGTTTTTT. This sequence encodes CASSLRGLNEKLFF.

The V and J genes are TRBV18 and TRBJ2-6; TRBD1 is a possible D gene (6 bases). The V gene's germline CDR1 is KGHSH and CDR2 LQKENI. The CDR3 sequence is 18 residues long. Trimming shortened V by 5 bases and J by 1 base, and 18 bases separated the two germline ends. CDR3 sequence (DNA): TGTGCCAGCTCATATACTCAGATCAGGGGTTCTGGGGCCAACGTCCTGACTTTC. Its translation: CASSYTQIRGSGANVLTF.

This chain connects TRBV5-4 to TRBJ1-1; 9 positions agree with TRBD1. Looked up from germline, CDR1 is SGHNT and CDR2 is YYREEE (reference sequence). The CDR3 is 15 residues long. Trimming cost V 3 bases and J 0 bases; bases outside gene matches: 3. This CDR3 reads CASSWNRGLNTEAFF. Written as DNA, the CDR3 is TGTGCCAGCAGCTGGAACAGGGGGCTGAACACTGAAGCTTTCTTT.

The chain employs TRBV10-2 and TRBJ1-1, with no clear D. Trimming cost V 3 bases and J 0 bases, with 2 bases left between them. The CDR3 length is 12 residues. Germline V gene lookup returns CDR1 WSHSY and CDR2 SAAADI. The CDR3 region has the DNA TGCGCCAGCAGTGAAATGAACACTGAAGCTTTCTTT. This translates into CASSEMNTEAFF.

J is TRBJ2-3 and V is TRBV2; 12 bases agree with TRBD2. Germline lookup yields CDR1 SNHLY and CDR2 FYNNEI. Trimming cost V 6 bases and J 5 bases; bases outside gene matches: 9. This CDR3 is 16 amino acids long. DNA of the CDR3: TGTGCCAGCAGACTCCTAGCGGGGGGGCCTGTAGATACGCAGTATTTT. Amino acid sequence: CASRLLAGGPVDTQYF.